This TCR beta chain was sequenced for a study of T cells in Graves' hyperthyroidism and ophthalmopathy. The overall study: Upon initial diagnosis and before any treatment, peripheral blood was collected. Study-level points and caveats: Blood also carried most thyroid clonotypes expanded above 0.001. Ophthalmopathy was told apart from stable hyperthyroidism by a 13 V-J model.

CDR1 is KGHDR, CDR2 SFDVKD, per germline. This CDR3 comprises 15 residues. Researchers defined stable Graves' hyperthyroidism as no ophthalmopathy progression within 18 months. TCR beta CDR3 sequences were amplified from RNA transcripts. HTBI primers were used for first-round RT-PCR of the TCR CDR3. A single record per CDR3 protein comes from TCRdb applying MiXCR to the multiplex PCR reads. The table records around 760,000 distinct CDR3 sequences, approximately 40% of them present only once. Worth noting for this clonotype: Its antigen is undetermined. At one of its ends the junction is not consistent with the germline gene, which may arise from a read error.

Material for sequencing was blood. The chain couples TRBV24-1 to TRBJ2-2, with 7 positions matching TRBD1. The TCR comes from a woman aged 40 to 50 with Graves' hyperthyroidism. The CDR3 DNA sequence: TGTGCCACCAGTGAGGGACAGAGAAGGACCGGGGAGCTGTCTTGG. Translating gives CATSEGQRRTGELSW.